The next 9 T cell receptor beta chains were all read from a single sample in a study of CD8+ T cells in alopecia areata. Extracted RNA was reverse transcribed, and the resulting cDNA served as sequencing template. The repertoire was sequenced with immunoSEQ multiplex PCR; TCRdb's copy has only in-frame clones and lacks some. The profile shows about 110,000 clones, 80% to 85% of them singletons. This sample's treatment: oral pan-JAK inhibitor, 5-10 mg twice daily. Material: CD8+ T cells sorted from blood, obtained at week 24, from a patient treated with tofacitinib. The receptor source for this set is a human donor with alopecia areata.

The genes are TRBV25-1 and TRBJ1-1, with D possibly TRBD1 on 6 matching bases. The germline V and J ends were trimmed by 11 bases and 5 bases, with 18 bases remaining between them. The CDR3 length is 13 residues. Germline V gene sequence: CDR1 MGHDK, CDR2 SYGVNS. CDR3 residues: CAGLRRGYTEAFF. CDR3 bases: TGTGCCGGGTTGCGCAGGGGTTATACTGAAGCTTTCTTT.

The chain combines TRBV13 with TRBJ2-3; no firm D call. V lost 5 bases to trimming and J lost 2 bases, with 8 bases between them. The CDR3 extends over 13 amino acids. Germline lookup yields CDR1 PRHDT and CDR2 FYEKMQ (reference sequence). The CDR3 nucleotides are TGTGCCAGCAGCCCAGCCCTCACAGATACGCAGTATTTT. It codes for CASSPALTDTQYF.

The chain carries TRBV4-1 and TRBJ2-7; 8 nucleotides agree with TRBD1. CDR1 is MGHRA, CDR2 YSYEKL, per germline. Losses at the gene ends were 1 base for V and 3 bases for J; bases not matched to a gene: 8. This CDR3 has 16 amino acids. Here the CDR3 reads CASSQVVGTGVYEQYF. CDR3 in DNA: TGCGCCAGCAGCCAAGTGGTAGGGACAGGCGTCTACGAGCAGTACTTC.

This rearrangement joins TRBV7-9 to TRBJ2-1, with D unclear. In germline, CDR1 is SEHNR, CDR2 FQNEAQ (reference sequence). CDR3 size: 11 residues. V shed 2 bases and J shed 10 bases, with 6 bases lying between them. In DNA form, the CDR3 reads TGTGCCAGCAGCTTAAACCGGGAGCAGTTCTTC. Encoded protein: CASSLNREQFF.

This clone showed up just a few times. Other DNA sequences in the sample encode the same CDR3. This chain connects TRBV7-2 to TRBJ2-3; 8 nucleotides line up with TRBD2. The CDR3 length is 15 residues. V was pared by 3 bases and J by 0 bases, with 2 bases of the junction left unmatched. Germline CDR1 is SGHTA and CDR2 is FQGNSA. The CDR3 coding sequence is TGTGCCAGCAGCTTCCTAGCGGGTAGCACAGATACGCAGTATTTT. Its translation is CASSFLAGSTDTQYF.

The chain joins TRBV7-9 to TRBJ2-2; no definite D call. Germline assignment: CDR1 SEHNR and CDR2 FQNEAQ (reference sequence). The CDR3 length is 17 residues. V was trimmed by 3 bases and J by 4 bases, leaving 18 bases between them. CDR3: CASSLVLGASPTGELFF. The CDR3 nucleotides are TGTGCCAGCAGCTTGGTTTTGGGCGCAAGTCCCACCGGGGAGCTGTTTTTT. Drawing the rest from reference TRBV7-9 and TRBJ2-2, the complete variable domain is DTGVSQNPRHKITKRGQNVTFRCDPISEHNRLYWYRQTLGQGPEFLTYFQNEAQLEKSRLLSDRFSAERPKGSFSTLEIQRTEQGDSAMYLCASSLVLGASPTGELFFGEGSRLTVL.

This sequence joins TRBV4-1 and TRBJ2-3, with 8 bases that match TRBD2. V was clipped by 0 bases and J by 0 bases; unmatched bases: 5. The V gene's germline CDR1 is MGHRA and CDR2 YSYEKL. The CDR3 length is 17 residues. CDR3 region: CASSQDGGGGSTDTQYF. As DNA, the CDR3 is TGCGCCAGCAGCCAAGACGGGGGCGGGGGGAGCACAGATACGCAGTATTTT.

The chain combines TRBV18 with TRBJ2-4; D is tentatively TRBD1 or TRBD2 (7 bases each). V was shortened by 1 base and J by 6 bases, with 13 bases between the two germline ends. In germline, CDR1 is KGHSH, CDR2 LQKENI. This CDR3 is built from 15 residues. CDR3 loop: CASSPQTGRGNIQYF. The CDR3, as DNA: TGTGCCAGCTCACCACAGACAGGGAGGGGAAACATTCAGTACTTC.

This clone was counted a few times. The V and J genes are TRBV29-1 and TRBJ2-2, with D perhaps matching TRBD1 (6 bases). The V end lost 6 bases, the J end lost 6 bases, and 11 bases lay between the germline ends. The CDR3 is made up of 12 amino acids. Germline assignment: CDR1 SQVTM and CDR2 ANQGSEA. In DNA form, the CDR3 reads TGCAGCGTCCAGCCAGGGGCCGGGGAGCTGTTTTTT. This encodes CSVQPGAGELFF.